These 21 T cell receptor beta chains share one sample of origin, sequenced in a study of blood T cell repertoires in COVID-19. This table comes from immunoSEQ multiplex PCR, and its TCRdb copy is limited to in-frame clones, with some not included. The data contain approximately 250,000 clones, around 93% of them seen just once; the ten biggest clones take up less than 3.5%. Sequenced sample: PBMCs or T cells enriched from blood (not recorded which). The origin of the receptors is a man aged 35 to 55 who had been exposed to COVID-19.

CDR3: CASLGTGANIQYF. The DNA of the CDR3 is TGTGCCAGCTTAGGGACAGGGGCTAACATTCAGTACTTC. The chain joins TRBV6-5 to TRBJ2-4; TRBD1 matches at 10 bases. In germline, CDR1 is MNHEY, CDR2 SVGAGI. The CDR3 runs 13 residues. The J segment lost 7 bases and the V segment lost 8 bases, leaving 5 bases of the junction unmatched.

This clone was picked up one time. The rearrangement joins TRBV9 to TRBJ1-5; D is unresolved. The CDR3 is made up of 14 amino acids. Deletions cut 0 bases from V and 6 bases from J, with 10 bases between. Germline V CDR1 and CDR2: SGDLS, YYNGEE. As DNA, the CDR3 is TGTGCCAGCAGCGTAGGCGGTGGACTTCAGCCCCAGCATTTT. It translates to CASSVGGGLQPQHF.

CDR3 in amino acids: CASSLTGQGDSPLHF. CDR3 nucleotides: TGCGCCAGCAGCTTGACCGGACAGGGCGATTCACCCCTCCACTTT. The J gene is TRBJ1-6, the V gene TRBV5-1; 8 bases line up with TRBD1. Germline CDR1 reads SGHRS; CDR2 reads YFSETQ. CDR3 length: 15 amino acids. Trimming at V came to 1 base and at J to 8 bases, leaving 5 bases not matched to a gene. The full variable domain, in which reference TRBV5-1 and TRBJ1-6 provide the parts outside the CDR3, is KAGVTQTPRYLIKTRGQQVTLSCSPISGHRSVSWYQQTPGQGLQFLFEYFSETQRNKGNFPGRFSGRQFSNSRSEMNVSTLELGDSALYLCASSLTGQGDSPLHFGNGTRLTVT.

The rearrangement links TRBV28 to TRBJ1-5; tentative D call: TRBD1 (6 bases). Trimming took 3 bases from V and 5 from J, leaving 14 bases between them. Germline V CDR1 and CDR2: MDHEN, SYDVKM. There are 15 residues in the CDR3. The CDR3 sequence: CASSFGQGTYQPQHF. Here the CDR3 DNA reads TGTGCCAGCAGTTTCGGTCAGGGGACCTATCAGCCCCAGCATTTT.

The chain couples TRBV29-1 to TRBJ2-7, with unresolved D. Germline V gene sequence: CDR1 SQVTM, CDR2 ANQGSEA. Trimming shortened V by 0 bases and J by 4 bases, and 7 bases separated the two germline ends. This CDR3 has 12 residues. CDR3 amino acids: CSVEDGKYEQYF. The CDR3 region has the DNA TGCAGCGTTGAAGACGGTAAATACGAGCAGTACTTC.

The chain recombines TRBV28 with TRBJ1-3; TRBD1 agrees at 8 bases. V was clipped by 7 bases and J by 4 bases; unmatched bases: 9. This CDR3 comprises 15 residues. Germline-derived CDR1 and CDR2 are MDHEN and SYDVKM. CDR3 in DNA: TGTGCCAGCAACCTCAGGGGGCCTAAAGGAAACACCATATATTTT. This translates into CASNLRGPKGNTIYF. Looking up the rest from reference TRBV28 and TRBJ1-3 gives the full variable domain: DVKVTQSSRYLVKRTGEKVFLECVQDMDHENMFWYRQDPGLGLRLIYFSYDVKMKEKGDIPEGYSVSREKKERFSLILESASTNQTSMYLCASNLRGPKGNTIYFGEGSWLTVV.

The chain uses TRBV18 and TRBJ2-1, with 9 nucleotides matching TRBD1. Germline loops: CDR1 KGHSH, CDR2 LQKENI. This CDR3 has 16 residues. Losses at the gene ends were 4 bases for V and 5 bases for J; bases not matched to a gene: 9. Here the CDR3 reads CASSQRQGGIDNEQFF. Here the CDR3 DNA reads TGTGCCAGCTCACAAAGACAGGGGGGGATCGACAATGAGCAGTTCTTC. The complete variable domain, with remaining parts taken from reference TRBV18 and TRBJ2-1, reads NAGVMQNPRHLVRRRGQEARLRCSPMKGHSHVYWYRQLPEEGLKFMVYLQKENIIDESGMPKERFSAEFPKEGPSILRIQQVVRGDSAAYFCASSQRQGGIDNEQFFGPGTRLTVL.

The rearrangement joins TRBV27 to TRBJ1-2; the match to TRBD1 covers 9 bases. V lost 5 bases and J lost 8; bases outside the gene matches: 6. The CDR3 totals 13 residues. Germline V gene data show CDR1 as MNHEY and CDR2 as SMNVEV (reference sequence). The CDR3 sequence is CASSAGQGGGYTF. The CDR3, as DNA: TGTGCCAGCAGTGCGGGACAGGGTGGGGGCTACACCTTC.

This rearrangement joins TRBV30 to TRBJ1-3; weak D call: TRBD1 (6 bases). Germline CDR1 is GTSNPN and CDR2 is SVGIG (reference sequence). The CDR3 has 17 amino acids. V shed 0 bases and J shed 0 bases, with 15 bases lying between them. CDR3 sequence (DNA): TGTGCCTGGAGTGTACCTTCCGACAGGTACTCTGGAAACACCATATATTTT. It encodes CAWSVPSDRYSGNTIYF.

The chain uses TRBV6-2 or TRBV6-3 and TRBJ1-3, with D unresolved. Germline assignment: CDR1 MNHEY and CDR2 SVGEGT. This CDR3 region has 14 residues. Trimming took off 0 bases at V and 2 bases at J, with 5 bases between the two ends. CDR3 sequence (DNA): TGTGCCAGCAGTTACTCGTCTCCTGGAAACACCATATATTTT. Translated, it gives CASSYSSPGNTIYF.

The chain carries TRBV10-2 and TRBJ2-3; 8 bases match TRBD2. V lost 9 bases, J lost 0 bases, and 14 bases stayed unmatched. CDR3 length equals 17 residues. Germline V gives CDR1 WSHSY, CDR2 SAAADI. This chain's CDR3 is CASSVGSGVGSTDTQYF. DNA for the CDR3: TGCGCCAGTTCGGTGGGTAGCGGGGTTGGGAGCACAGATACGCAGTATTTT.

This chain's CDR3 is CASSPTGGEYGYTF. In DNA, the CDR3 is TGCGCCAGCAGCCCCACAGGGGGTGAGTATGGCTACACCTTC. The V gene is TRBV5-1, the J gene TRBJ1-2, with 8 bases that match TRBD1. This CDR3 has 14 amino acids. Germline CDR1 SGHRS, CDR2 YFSETQ. V was pared by 4 bases and J by 5 bases, with 7 bases of the junction left unmatched.

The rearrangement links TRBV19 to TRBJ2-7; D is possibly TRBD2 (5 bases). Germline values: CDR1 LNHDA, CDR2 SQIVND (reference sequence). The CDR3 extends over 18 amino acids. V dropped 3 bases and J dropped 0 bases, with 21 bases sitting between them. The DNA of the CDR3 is TGTGCCAGTAGTATTGGCCCGGCGGGCACTTTAACCTCCTACGAGCAGTACTTC. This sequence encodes CASSIGPAGTLTSYEQYF.

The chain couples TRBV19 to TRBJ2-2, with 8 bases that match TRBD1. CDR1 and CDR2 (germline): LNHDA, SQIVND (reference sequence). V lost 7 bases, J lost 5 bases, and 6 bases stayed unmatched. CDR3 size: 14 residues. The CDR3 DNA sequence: TGTGCCAGTAAAGGACAGGGAAGAACCGGGGAGCTGTTTTTT. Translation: CASKGQGRTGELFF.

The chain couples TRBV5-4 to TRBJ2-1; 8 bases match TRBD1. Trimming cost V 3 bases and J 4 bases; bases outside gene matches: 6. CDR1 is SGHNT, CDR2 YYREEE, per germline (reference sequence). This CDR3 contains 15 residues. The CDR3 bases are TGTGCCAGCAGCTCCCGGGACAGGCTTTACAATGAGCAGTTCTTC. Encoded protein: CASSSRDRLYNEQFF.

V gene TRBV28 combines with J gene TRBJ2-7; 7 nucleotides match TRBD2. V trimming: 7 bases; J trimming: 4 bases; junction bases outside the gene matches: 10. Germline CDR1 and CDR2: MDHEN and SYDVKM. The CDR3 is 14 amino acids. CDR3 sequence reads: CASTPGGIPYEQYF. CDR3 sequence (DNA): TGTGCCAGCACCCCGGGGGGTATTCCGTACGAGCAGTACTTC. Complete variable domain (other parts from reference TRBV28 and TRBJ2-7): DVKVTQSSRYLVKRTGEKVFLECVQDMDHENMFWYRQDPGLGLRLIYFSYDVKMKEKGDIPEGYSVSREKKERFSLILESASTNQTSMYLCASTPGGIPYEQYFGPGTRLTVT.

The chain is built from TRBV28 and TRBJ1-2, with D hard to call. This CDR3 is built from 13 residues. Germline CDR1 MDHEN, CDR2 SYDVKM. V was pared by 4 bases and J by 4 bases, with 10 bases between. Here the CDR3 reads CASSSEDRYGYTF. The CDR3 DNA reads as TGTGCCAGCAGTTCGGAGGACCGCTATGGCTACACCTTC.

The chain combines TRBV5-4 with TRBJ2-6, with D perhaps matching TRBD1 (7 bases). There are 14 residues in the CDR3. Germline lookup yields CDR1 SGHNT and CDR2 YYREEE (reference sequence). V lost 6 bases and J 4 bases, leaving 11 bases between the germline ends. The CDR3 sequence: CASKEGAGANVLTF. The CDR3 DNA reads TGTGCCAGCAAGGAGGGGGCCGGGGCCAACGTCCTGACTTTC. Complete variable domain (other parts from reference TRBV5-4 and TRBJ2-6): ETGVTQSPTHLIKTRGQQVTLRCSSQSGHNTVSWYQQALGQGPQFIFQYYREEENGRGNFPPRFSGLQFPNYSSELNVNALELDDSALYLCASKEGAGANVLTFGAGSRLTVL.

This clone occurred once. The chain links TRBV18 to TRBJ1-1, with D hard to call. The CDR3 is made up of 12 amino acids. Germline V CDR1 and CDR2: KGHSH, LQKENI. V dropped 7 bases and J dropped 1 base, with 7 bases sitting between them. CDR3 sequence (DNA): TGTGCCAGCTTCCGACAGAACACTGAAGCTTTCTTT. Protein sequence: CASFRQNTEAFF.

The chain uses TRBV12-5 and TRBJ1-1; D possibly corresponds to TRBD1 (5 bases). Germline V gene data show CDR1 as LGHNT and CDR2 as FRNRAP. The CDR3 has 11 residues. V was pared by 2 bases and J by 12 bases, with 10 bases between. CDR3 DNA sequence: TGTGCTAGTGGTTTGTCAGGGAGGACTTTCTTT. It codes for CASGLSGRTFF.

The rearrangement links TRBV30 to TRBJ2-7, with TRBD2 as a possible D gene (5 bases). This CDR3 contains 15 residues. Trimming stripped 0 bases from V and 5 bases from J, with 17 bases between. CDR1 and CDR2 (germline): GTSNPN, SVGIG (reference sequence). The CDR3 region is CAWSVQGGAIDEQYF. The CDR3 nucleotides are TGTGCCTGGAGTGTACAAGGAGGAGCTATAGACGAGCAGTACTTC.